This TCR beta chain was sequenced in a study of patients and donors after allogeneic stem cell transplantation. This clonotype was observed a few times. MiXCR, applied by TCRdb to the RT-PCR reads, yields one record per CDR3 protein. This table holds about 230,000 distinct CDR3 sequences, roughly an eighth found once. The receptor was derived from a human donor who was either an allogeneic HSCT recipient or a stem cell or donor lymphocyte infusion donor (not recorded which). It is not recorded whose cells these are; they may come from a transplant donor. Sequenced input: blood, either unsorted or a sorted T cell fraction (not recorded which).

CDR3 amino acids: CASSSQQGAGETQYF. DNA of the CDR3: TGCGCCAGCAGCTCCCAACAGGGGGCGGGGGAGACCCAGTACTTC. The V call is TRBV5-1, the J call TRBJ2-5; 9 nucleotides align to TRBD1. CDR3 length: 15 residues. CDR1 is SGHRS and CDR2 is YFSETQ in the germline V gene. J was trimmed by 5 bases and V by 3 bases; bases with no gene match: 8.